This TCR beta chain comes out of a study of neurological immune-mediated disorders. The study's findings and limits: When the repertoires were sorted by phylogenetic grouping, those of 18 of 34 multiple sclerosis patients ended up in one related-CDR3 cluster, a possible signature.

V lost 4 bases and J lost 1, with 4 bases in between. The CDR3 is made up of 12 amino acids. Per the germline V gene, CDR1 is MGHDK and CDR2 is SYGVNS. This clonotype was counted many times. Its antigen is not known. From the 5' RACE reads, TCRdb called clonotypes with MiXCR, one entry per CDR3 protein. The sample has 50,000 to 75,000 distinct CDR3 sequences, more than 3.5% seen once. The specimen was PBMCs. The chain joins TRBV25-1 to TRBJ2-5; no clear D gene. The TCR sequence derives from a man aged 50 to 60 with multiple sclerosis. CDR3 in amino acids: CASSAPQETQYF. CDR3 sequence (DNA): TGTGCCAGCAGTGCACCCCAAGAGACCCAGTACTTC.